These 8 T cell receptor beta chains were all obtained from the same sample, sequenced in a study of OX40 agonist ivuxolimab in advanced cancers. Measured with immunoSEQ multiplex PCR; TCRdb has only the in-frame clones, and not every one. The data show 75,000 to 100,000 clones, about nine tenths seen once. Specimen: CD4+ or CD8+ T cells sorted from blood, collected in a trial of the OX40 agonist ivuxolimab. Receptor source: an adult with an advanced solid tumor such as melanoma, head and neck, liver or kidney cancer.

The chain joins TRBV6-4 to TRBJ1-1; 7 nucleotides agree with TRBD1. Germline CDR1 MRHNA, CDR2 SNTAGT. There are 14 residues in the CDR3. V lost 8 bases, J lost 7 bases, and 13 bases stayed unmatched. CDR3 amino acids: CASPQGSGSLEAFF. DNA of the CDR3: TGTGCCAGCCCACAGGGGTCCGGATCTCTTGAAGCTTTCTTT.

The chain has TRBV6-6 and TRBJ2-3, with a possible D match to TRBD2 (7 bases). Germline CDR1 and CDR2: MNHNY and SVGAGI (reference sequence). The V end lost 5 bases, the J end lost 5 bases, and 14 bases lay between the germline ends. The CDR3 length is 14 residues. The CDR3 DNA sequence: TGTGCCAGCAGTAGGGGGGGCCGGGGAGATACGCAGTATTTT. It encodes CASSRGGRGDTQYF.

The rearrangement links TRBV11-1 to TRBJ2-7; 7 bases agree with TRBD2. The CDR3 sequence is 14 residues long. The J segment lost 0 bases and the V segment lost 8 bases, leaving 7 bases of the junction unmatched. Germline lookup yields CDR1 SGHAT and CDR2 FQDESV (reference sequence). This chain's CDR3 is CASGTRGSSYEQYF. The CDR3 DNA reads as TGTGCCAGCGGAACTCGCGGGAGCTCCTACGAGCAGTACTTC.

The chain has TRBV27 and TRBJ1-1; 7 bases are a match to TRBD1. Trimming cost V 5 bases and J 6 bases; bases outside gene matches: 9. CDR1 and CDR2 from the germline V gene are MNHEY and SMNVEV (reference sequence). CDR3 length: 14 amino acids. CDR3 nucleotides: TGTGCCAGCAGTAGACGACAGGGAGCAGCTGAAGCTTTCTTT. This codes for CASSRRQGAAEAFF.

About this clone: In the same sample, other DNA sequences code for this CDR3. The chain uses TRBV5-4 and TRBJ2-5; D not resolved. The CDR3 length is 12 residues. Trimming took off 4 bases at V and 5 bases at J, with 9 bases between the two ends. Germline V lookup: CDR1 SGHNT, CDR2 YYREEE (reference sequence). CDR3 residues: CASSLQGETQYF. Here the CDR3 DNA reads TGTGCCAGCAGCCTACAAGGCGAGACCCAGTACTTC.

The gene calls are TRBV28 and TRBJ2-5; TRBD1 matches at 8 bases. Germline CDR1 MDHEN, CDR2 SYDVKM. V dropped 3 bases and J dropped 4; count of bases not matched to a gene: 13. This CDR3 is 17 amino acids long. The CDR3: CASSFSRYAGQAETQYF. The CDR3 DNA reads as TGTGCCAGCAGTTTTTCTAGGTATGCGGGACAGGCAGAGACCCAGTACTTC. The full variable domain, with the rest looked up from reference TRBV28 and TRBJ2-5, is DVKVTQSSRYLVKRTGEKVFLECVQDMDHENMFWYRQDPGLGLRLIYFSYDVKMKEKGDIPEGYSVSREKKERFSLILESASTNQTSMYLCASSFSRYAGQAETQYFGPGTRLLVL.

The CDR3 DNA reads as TGTGCCAGTAGAACCGGGACAGAGGGCACTGAAGCTTTCTTT. It yields the protein CASRTGTEGTEAFF. The chain combines TRBV19 with TRBJ1-1; TRBD1 matches 7 bases. Looked up from germline, CDR1 is LNHDA and CDR2 is SQIVND (reference sequence). V trimming: 6 bases; J trimming: 4 bases; junction bases outside the gene matches: 8. The CDR3 runs 14 residues.

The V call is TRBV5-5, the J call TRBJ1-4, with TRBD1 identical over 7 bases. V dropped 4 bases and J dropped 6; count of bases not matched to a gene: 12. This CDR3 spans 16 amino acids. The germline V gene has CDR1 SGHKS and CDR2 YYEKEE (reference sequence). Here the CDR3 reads CASSKITGTAYEKLFF. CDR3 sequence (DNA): TGTGCCAGCAGCAAAATTACGGGGACAGCTTATGAAAAACTGTTTTTT.